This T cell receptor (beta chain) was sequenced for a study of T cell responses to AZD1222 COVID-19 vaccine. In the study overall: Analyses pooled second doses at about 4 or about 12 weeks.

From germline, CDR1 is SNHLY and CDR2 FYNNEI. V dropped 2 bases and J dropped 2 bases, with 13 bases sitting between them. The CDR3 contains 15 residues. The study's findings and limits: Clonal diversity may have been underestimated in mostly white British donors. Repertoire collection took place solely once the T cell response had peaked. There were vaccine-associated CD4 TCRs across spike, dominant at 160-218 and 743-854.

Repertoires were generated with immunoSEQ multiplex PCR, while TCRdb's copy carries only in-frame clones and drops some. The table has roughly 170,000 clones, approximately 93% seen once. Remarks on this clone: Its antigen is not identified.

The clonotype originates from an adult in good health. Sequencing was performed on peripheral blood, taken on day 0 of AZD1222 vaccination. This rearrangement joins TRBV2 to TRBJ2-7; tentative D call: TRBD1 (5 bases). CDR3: CASSESPDRTYEQYF. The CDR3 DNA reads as TGTGCCAGCAGTGAAAGTCCAGACAGAACCTACGAGCAGTACTTC.